This passage covers 14 T cell receptor beta chains from one sample sequenced in a study of PD-L1 blockade in urothelial cancer. The table came from immunoSEQ multiplex PCR; TCRdb's copy has only in-frame clones and leaves some out. The sample has fewer than 50,000 clones, 90% seen once. Here the sequenced sample was PBMCs, taken around atezolizumab (anti-PD-L1) treatment. These TCRs come from an older man with urothelial cancer.

This clone was seen only a few times. The rearrangement joins TRBV19 to TRBJ1-1; D gene unclear. Trimming took off 3 bases at V and 2 bases at J, with 10 bases between the two ends. CDR1 and CDR2 from the germline V gene are LNHDA and SQIVND (reference sequence). This CDR3 is 14 amino acids long. The CDR3 nucleotides are TGTGCCAGTAGTATCAACAGAGCTAACACTGAAGCTTTCTTT. It codes for CASSINRANTEAFF.

The gene calls are TRBV27 and TRBJ2-7, with D unresolved. This CDR3 has 13 residues. Looked up from germline, CDR1 is MNHEY and CDR2 is SMNVEV (reference sequence). V lost 3 bases to trimming and J lost 3 bases, with 9 bases between them. CDR3 sequence (DNA): TGTGCCAGCAGTTTCGGTGTTTTCTACGAGCAGTACTTC. Protein: CASSFGVFYEQYF.

This clone is a singleton in its sample. The J gene is TRBJ2-1, the V gene TRBV30; TRBD1 might be the D (5 bases). Germline lookup yields CDR1 GTSNPN and CDR2 SVGIG (reference sequence). The CDR3 is 10 residues long. V was cut by 6 bases and J by 9 bases, with 9 bases left in between. CDR3 DNA sequence: TGTGCCTGCCAGGGTGCTGAGCAGTTCTTC. This encodes CACQGAEQFF.

The CDR3 coding sequence is TGTGCCAGCTCACCGCCGGGGATCGAAGCTTTCTTT. It yields the protein CASSPPGIEAFF. The chain employs TRBV18 and TRBJ1-1, with D unresolved. The germline V and J ends were trimmed by 3 bases and 8 bases, with 10 bases remaining between them. CDR3 length: 12 amino acids. Germline CDR1 is KGHSH and CDR2 is LQKENI. The variable domain in full, completed from reference TRBV18 and TRBJ1-1, reads NAGVMQNPRHLVRRRGQEARLRCSPMKGHSHVYWYRQLPEEGLKFMVYLQKENIIDESGMPKERFSAEFPKEGPSILRIQQVVRGDSAAYFCASSPPGIEAFFGQGTRLTVV.

The chain is built from TRBV2 and TRBJ2-5; D gene uncertain. V was shortened by 0 bases and J by 1 base, with 6 bases between the two germline ends. The CDR3 runs to 14 residues. The germline gives CDR1 SNHLY, CDR2 FYNNEI. The CDR3 here is CASSEAPPQETQYF. In nucleotides, the CDR3 is TGTGCCAGCAGTGAAGCTCCTCCCCAAGAGACCCAGTACTTC.

The chain uses TRBV7-2 and TRBJ1-2; the D gene is possibly TRBD1 (6 bases). Trimming removed 1 base at V and 8 bases at J, with 14 bases between. From germline, CDR1 is SGHTA and CDR2 FQGNSA. This CDR3 comprises 14 residues. CDR3 loop: CASSLDRRGDGYTF. DNA for the CDR3: TGTGCCAGCAGCTTAGATCGCAGGGGAGACGGCTACACCTTC.

V is TRBV6-6 and J is TRBJ1-1, with D tentatively TRBD1 (6 bases). V lost 7 bases, J lost 5 bases, and 23 bases lay in between. CDR3 length equals 16 residues. Germline V gives CDR1 MNHNY, CDR2 SVGAGI (reference sequence). CDR3 in amino acids: CASTPSPGGGGTEAFF. The DNA for the CDR3 is TGTGCCAGCACCCCTTCCCCTGGGGGAGGGGGAACTGAAGCTTTCTTT.

This clone has more than one count but fewer than ten. The chain combines TRBV7-3 with TRBJ1-1; D call uncertain. CDR3 size: 13 residues. Germline V lookup: CDR1 SGHTA, CDR2 FQGTGA. The germline V and J ends were trimmed by 0 bases and 5 bases, with 7 bases remaining between them. CDR3 residues: CASSLTPRTEAFF. The DNA for the CDR3 is TGTGCCAGCAGCTTAACCCCCAGGACTGAAGCTTTCTTT.

The chain uses TRBV4-1 and TRBJ2-3; D may be TRBD2 (7 bases). Germline V CDR1 and CDR2: MGHRA, YSYEKL. The V end lost 0 bases, the J end lost 2 bases, and 21 bases lay between the germline ends. This CDR3 has 19 amino acids. DNA for the CDR3: TGCGCCAGCAGCCAAGAATGGTCGGGGGCGGGAGAACTCACAGATACGCAGTATTTT. Protein: CASSQEWSGAGELTDTQYF.

This clone appeared once. The rearrangement joins TRBV27 to TRBJ2-7, with D uncertain. Germline V gene data show CDR1 as MNHEY and CDR2 as SMNVEV (reference sequence). CDR3 length: 16 amino acids. V shed 0 bases and J shed 4 bases, with 16 bases lying between them. In DNA form, the CDR3 reads TGTGCCAGCAGTTTATCCGTGCCCCGAGGAGTATACGAGCAGTACTTC. Its translation is CASSLSVPRGVYEQYF.

This chain uses TRBV4-1 with TRBJ2-6, with D hard to call. Trimming took off 6 bases at V and 4 bases at J, with 10 bases between the two ends. In germline, CDR1 is MGHRA, CDR2 YSYEKL. The CDR3 covers 14 residues. The CDR3 bases are TGCGCCAGCAGGCCCCAGGCCGGGGCCAACGTCCTGACTTTC. Protein product: CASRPQAGANVLTF.

The chain uses TRBV7-3 and TRBJ2-3, with 10 bases fitting TRBD2. CDR3 length: 18 residues. CDR1 SGHTA and CDR2 FQGTGA come from the germline V gene. The V and J ends lost 0 bases and 6 bases, in that order; junction bases with no gene match: 12. The CDR3 is CASSLTAASGGVGDTQYF. CDR3 bases: TGTGCCAGCAGCTTAACCGCGGCTAGCGGGGGCGTAGGGGATACGCAGTATTTT.

The V gene is TRBV28, the J gene TRBJ1-2; D is possibly TRBD1 (5 bases). CDR3 length: 12 amino acids. CDR1 MDHEN and CDR2 SYDVKM come from the germline V gene. V was trimmed by 6 bases and J by 8 bases, leaving 13 bases between them. The CDR3 DNA follows: TGTGCCAGCAGGACTCCAGGGAAGGGCTACACCTTC. Translating gives CASRTPGKGYTF.

Here the CDR3 reads CASSEYGQNTEAFF. CDR3 DNA sequence: TGTGCCAGCAGTGAATACGGACAAAACACTGAAGCTTTCTTT. This chain links TRBV2 with TRBJ1-1; D may be TRBD1 (5 bases). Germline lookup yields CDR1 SNHLY and CDR2 FYNNEI. The CDR3 covers 14 residues. Trimming pared 2 bases from V and 2 bases from J, leaving 9 bases between.